This T cell receptor beta chain stems from a study of T cell clonality in common variable immunodeficiency. Whole-study results and caveats: Compared with controls, CVID subjects had fewer shared TCRbeta clones. The cause of increased CVID clonality remains unclear without subpopulation sequencing.

The CDR3 has 16 residues. J lost 3 bases, V lost 5 bases, and 8 bases had no gene match. CDR1 LNHDA and CDR2 SQIVND come from the germline V gene (reference sequence). This clone was seen repeatedly, ten times or more. The antigen is undetermined. Coverage ceases 3 residues before the CDR3 finishes, and the germline J gene fills in the end. CVID and control samples used equivalent genomic DNA input. Some clones are missing from TCRdb's copy, which holds only in-frame ones; the method was immunoSEQ multiplex PCR. Singletons are absent from the sample, which has about 64,000 clones. The clonotype comes from a person aged 18 to 69 in good health. The chain employs TRBV19 and TRBJ2-7; 12 positions agree with TRBD1. Sequencing was carried out using peripheral blood mononuclear cells. The sequenced CDR3 bases are TGTGCCAGTAGTGCAGCAGGGACAGGGGGCAACTACGAG. It encodes CASSAAGTGGNYE. The complete CDR3 sequence is CASSAAGTGGNYEQYF. Using reference TRBV19 and TRBJ2-7 for the parts outside the CDR3, the full variable domain is DGGITQSPKYLFRKEGQNVTLSCEQNLNHDAMYWYRQDPGQGLRLIYYSQIVNDFQKGDIAEGYSVSREKKESFPLTVTSAQKNPTAFYLCASSAAGTGGNYEQYFGPGTRLTVT.